This is a list of T cell receptor beta chains from one sample in a study of a mutant IDH1 vaccine in newly diagnosed glioma. Measured with immunoSEQ multiplex PCR; TCRdb has only the in-frame clones, and not every one. The data show tens of thousands of clones, over 75% seen once. The antigens these receptors bind are not known. The sequenced sample was PBMCs, obtained from a glioma patient whose treatment included an IDH1 peptide vaccine. These receptors originate from a woman in her 50s with glioma. CDR3s include the opening cysteine and the closing phenylalanine or tryptophan. A D gene is named only where the DNA matches it firmly. Clone size is not always given. Where it is, it says once, few, many or a class for expanded clones.

D gene,J gene,V gene,clone size,CDR3 protein,CDR3 DNA
TRBD1,TRBJ2-2,TRBV7-8,-,CASSRPGQGLSGELFF,TGTGCCAGCAGCCGACCGGGACAGGGACTCTCCGGGGAGCTGTTTTTT
-,TRBJ1-1,TRBV18,few,CASSPPLGGDAEAFF,TGTGCCAGCTCACCACCGCTAGGGGGGGACGCTGAAGCTTTCTTT
TRBD1,TRBJ2-7,TRBV6-1,once,CASSDHRGLSHEQYF,TGTGCCAGCAGTGACCACAGGGGGCTGAGCCACGAGCAGTACTTC
TRBD1,TRBJ1-1,TRBV7-9,-,CASSHGQGNTEAFF,TGTGCCAGCAGCCACGGACAGGGGAACACTGAAGCTTTCTTT
TRBD2,TRBJ2-2,TRBV5-1,-,CASSSSGRDTGELFF,TGCGCCAGCAGCTCTAGCGGGAGGGACACCGGGGAGCTGTTTTTT
-,TRBJ2-4,TRBV2,-,CASSGRGSGAKNIQYF,TGTGCCAGCAGTGGTAGGGGTTCTGGGGCCAAAAACATTCAGTACTTC
-,TRBJ2-7,TRBV29-1,-,CSVDGRAGEQYF,TGCAGCGTGGACGGACGGGCCGGTGAGCAGTACTTC
-,TRBJ1-1,TRBV9,-,CASSPRVGPVNTEAFF,TGTGCCAGCAGCCCCAGGGTGGGGCCCGTGAACACTGAAGCTTTCTTT
TRBD1,TRBJ1-6,TRBV27,few,CASRWTGVNSPLHF,TGTGCCAGCCGTTGGACAGGGGTTAATTCACCCCTCCACTTT
-,TRBJ2-7,TRBV7-9,-,CASSLGMAPQPYEQYF,TGTGCCAGCAGCTTAGGAATGGCTCCTCAACCTTACGAGCAGTACTTC
-,TRBJ2-5,TRBV28,-,CASSLLRETQYF,TGTGCCAGCAGTTTACTTCGGGAGACCCAGTACTTC
TRBD2,TRBJ2-3,TRBV6-1,-,CASLPSGTDTQYF,TGTGCCAGCCTCCCTAGCGGGACAGATACGCAGTATTTT
-,TRBJ1-1,TRBV7-9,-,CASSFGRSSNTEAFF,TGTGCCAGCAGCTTCGGACGGTCATCGAACACTGAAGCTTTCTTT
TRBD2,TRBJ2-7,TRBV5-6,once,CASTHTGVAGWFGEQYF,TGTGCCAGCACCCATACCGGGGTAGCGGGATGGTTTGGCGAGCAGTACTTC
-,TRBJ2-7,TRBV19,-,CASSRDGTLSYEQYF,TGTGCCAGTAGTCGCGACGGGACACTGTCCTACGAGCAGTACTTC
-,TRBJ2-5,TRBV5-5,-,CASGGLKETQYF,TGTGCCAGCGGCGGACTCAAAGAGACCCAGTACTTC
-,TRBJ2-5,TRBV30,-,CAWSVWTAQETQYF,TGTGCCTGGAGTGTATGGACCGCGCAAGAGACCCAGTACTTC
-,TRBJ2-2,TRBV6-6,-,CASRLGYAGELFF,TGTGCCAGCAGATTAGGTTACGCCGGGGAGCTGTTTTTT
-,TRBJ2-2,TRBV27,few,CASSFSQINTGELFF,TGTGCCAGCAGTTTTTCCCAGATAAACACCGGGGAGCTGTTTTTT
-,TRBJ2-7,TRBV2,-,CAIKDGSSYEQYF,TGTGCCATTAAAGACGGCTCCTCCTACGAGCAGTACTTC
-,TRBJ2-7,TRBV9,-,CASSVVGTSYEQYF,TGTGCCAGCAGCGTAGTCGGTACCTCCTACGAGCAGTACTTC
TRBD1,TRBJ2-2,TRBV28,-,CASSFPRDRGNTGELFF,TGTGCCAGCAGTTTCCCCCGGGACAGGGGGAACACCGGGGAGCTGTTTTTT
-,TRBJ1-1,TRBV6-6,once,CASRPGGPEAFF,TGTGCCAGCAGACCTGGGGGCCCTGAAGCTTTCTTT